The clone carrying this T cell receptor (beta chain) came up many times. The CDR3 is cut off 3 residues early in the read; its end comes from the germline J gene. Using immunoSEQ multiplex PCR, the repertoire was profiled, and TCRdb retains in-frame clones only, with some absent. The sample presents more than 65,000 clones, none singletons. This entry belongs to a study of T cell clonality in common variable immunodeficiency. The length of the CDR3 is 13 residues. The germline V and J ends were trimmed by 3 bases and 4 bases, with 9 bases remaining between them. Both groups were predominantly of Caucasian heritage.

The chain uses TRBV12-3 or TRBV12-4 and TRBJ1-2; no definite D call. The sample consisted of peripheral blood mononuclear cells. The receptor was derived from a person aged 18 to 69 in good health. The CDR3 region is CASSFRGLYGYTF. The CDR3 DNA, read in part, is TGTGCCAGCAGTTTTCGGGGTCTCTATGGC.